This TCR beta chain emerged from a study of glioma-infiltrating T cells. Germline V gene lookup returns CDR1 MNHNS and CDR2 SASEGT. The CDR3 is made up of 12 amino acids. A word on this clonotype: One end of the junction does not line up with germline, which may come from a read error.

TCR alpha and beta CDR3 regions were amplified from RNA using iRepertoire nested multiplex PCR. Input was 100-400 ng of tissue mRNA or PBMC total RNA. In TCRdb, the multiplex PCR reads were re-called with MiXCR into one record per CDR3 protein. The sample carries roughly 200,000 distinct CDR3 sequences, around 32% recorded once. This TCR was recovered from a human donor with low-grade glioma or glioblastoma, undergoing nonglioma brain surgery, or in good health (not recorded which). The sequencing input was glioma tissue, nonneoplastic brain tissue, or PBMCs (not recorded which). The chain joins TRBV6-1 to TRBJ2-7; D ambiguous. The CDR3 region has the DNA TGTGCCAGCAGTGAAAAGCCCACCCGTTCCCACTTC. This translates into CASSEKPTRSHF.